This T cell receptor (beta chain) is drawn from a study of blood T cell repertoires in COVID-19. Overall study: Sources were T cells, B-cell-depleted T cells, or PBMCs; the material itself was cDNA or gDNA.

This CDR3 contains 13 residues. The germline V and J ends were trimmed by 4 bases and 4 bases, with 10 bases remaining between them. From germline, CDR1 is SNHLY and CDR2 FYNNEI. This clone was detected a few times. In the authors' methods: Amplification of reference gene primers was used by the study to estimate nucleated cell counts. TCRdb's table, derived via immunoSEQ multiplex PCR, lists solely in-frame clones and lacks some. For V, J and clone size, that table is used; D and trimming come from the DNA. The top ten hold 4.8% of the sample, which has roughly 76,000 clones, more than 85% seen once.

The origin of this receptor is an older woman with active COVID-19. V usage is TRBV2 and J usage is TRBJ1-2; possible D gene TRBD1, 6 bases. Input material: peripheral blood. For the CDR3, the DNA is TGTGCCAGCAGTGCCGACAGGAGCTATGGCTACACCTTC. It translates to CASSADRSYGYTF. Using reference TRBV2 and TRBJ1-2 for the parts outside the CDR3, the full variable domain is EPEVTQTPSHQVTQMGQEVILRCVPISNHLYFYWYRQILGQKVEFLVSFYNNEISEKSEIFDDQFSVERPDGSNFTLKIRSTKLEDSAMYFCASSADRSYGYTFGSGTRLTVV.